This T cell receptor (beta chain) was sequenced for a study of regulatory T cells in long-lasting Graves disease. As to time point: newly diagnosed GD, antithyroid drugs for less than 3 months. PBMCs were the source of the RNA used for TCR sequencing. To make TCR beta libraries, researchers used iRepertoire HTBI primers and Arm-PCR of CDR3 regions. One entry per CDR3 protein results from TCRdb running MiXCR on the multiplex PCR reads. The data show over 300,000 distinct CDR3 sequences, around a sixth seen once. This clonotype was observed at least ten times. The CDR3 covers 15 residues. V was pared by 6 bases and J by 4 bases, with 8 bases of the junction left unmatched. CDR1 and CDR2 (germline): SNHLY, FYNNEI.

V is TRBV2 and J is TRBJ2-1; 8 nucleotides line up with TRBD1. The TCR was taken from a female donor with Graves disease. The source material was peripheral blood mononuclear cells (PBMCs), sampled at new diagnosis, from a patient treated with antithyroid drugs. DNA of the CDR3: TGTGCCAGCAGCTTAGGACAGGGATTGTACAATGAGCAGTTCTTC. Encoded protein: CASSLGQGLYNEQFF.